This T cell receptor (beta chain) was sequenced for a study of blood T cell repertoires in COVID-19. Assay: immunoSEQ multiplex PCR; the TCRdb copy retains only in-frame clones and omits some. The sample records approximately 260,000 clones, 65% to 85% being singletons. This CDR3 has 12 residues. Germline-derived CDR1 and CDR2 are MNHEY and SVGAGI. V was pared by 8 bases and J by 3 bases, with 3 bases of the junction left unmatched. The V and J genes are TRBV6-5 and TRBJ2-7; TRBD2 aligns across 8 bases. This clonotype was sampled from a man in his fifties who had recovered from COVID-19. The specimen sequenced was PBMCs or T cells enriched from blood (not recorded which). The CDR3 sequence is CASLGTSYEQYF. In DNA, the CDR3 is TGTGCCAGCCTTGGGACTAGCTACGAGCAGTACTTC.